This T cell receptor (beta chain) is from a study of CD4+ T cells in melanoma. The CDR3 runs 15 residues. Germline CDR1 is SNHLY and CDR2 is FYNNEI. V dropped 6 bases and J dropped 2; count of bases not matched to a gene: 4. Clones were sequenced by immunoSEQ multiplex PCR, and TCRdb holds only the in-frame ones, with some missing. The table shows some 150,000 clones, with 85% to 95% occurring only once. Study outcomes and limitations: Reportedly, melanoma neoantigen-specific CD4+ T cells showed varied differentiation states.

Regarding this clone: Its antigen is as yet unknown.

The chain combines TRBV2 with TRBJ2-4; TRBD1 matches at 10 bases. The TCR was taken from a human donor with melanoma. The CDR3 reads CASSRDRGTKNIQYF. CDR3 coding DNA: TGTGCCAGCAGCCGGGACAGGGGAACCAAAAACATTCAGTACTTC.